This T cell receptor (beta chain) appears in the sequencing data of a study of tumor and adjacent non-tumor tissue in lung cancer listed by TCRdb under 2018. Background for the entire study: Of the cohort, 12 patients had adenocarcinoma, 2 had squamous cell carcinoma and 1 had small cell lung cancer. The approximately 15 enrolled patients, of whom approximately 10 were men and 5 were women, were aged about 30 to 80 years and were diagnosed with TNM stage I to III disease. Sequencing generated a total of 125,075,908 productive TCRbeta reads, averaging roughly 4.3 million reads per sample. The study compared bulk TCRbeta repertoires between lung tumor tissue and matched distant non-tumor lung tissue from about 14 lung cancer patients. Over 25 paired specimens, one tumor and one normal lung sample per patient, were profiled by TCRbeta CDR3 sequencing.

RNA was isolated from bulk, unsorted tissue, and RNA quality was assessed with a NanoDrop ND-1000 and an Agilent 2100. Normal lung samples were distant non-tumor tissue taken more than 3 cm from the tumor edge. Newly diagnosed lung cancer patients without prior chemotherapy who had been admitted for thoracic surgery in China between August and November 2014 were enrolled as donors. The study excluded patients who had received radiotherapy or chemotherapy before or who had another cancer at the same time. Pieces of surgical tissue measuring about 1-2.1 cm3 were kept in RNAlater solution and held at -80 degrees C until needed. Concerning this clonotype itself: Its target antigen remains unknown. Mismatch with germline at one junction end may stem from a read error.

The library was produced with multiplex PCR. TCRdb shows the sequencer as Illumina HiSeq 2500. TCRbeta libraries were constructed through three rounds of nested PCR with primers (Table S4) according to protocols adapted from ARM-PCR. Before sequencing, PCR products of 200-500 bp were excised from the gel and purified with the QIAquick gel extraction kit. As for how the authors treated the data: Trimmomatic was used to clean the reads, FLASH merged the cleaned reads into complete CDR3 sequences, and MiTCR assigned the sequences to V(D)J germline segments. Clonal diversity was computed as the inverse Simpson's index with VDJtools. A read counted as productive if the sequence was in-frame and lacked a premature stop codon. The raw public reads went through TCRdb reprocessing: fastp at Q25, MiXCR clone calling, in-frame beta chains kept. Records with the same CDR3 protein are collapsed into one entry carrying the most frequent genes and DNA. Here the V and J calls rest on TCRdb's processing, not on the authors' analysis. Recorded for this sample are 60,000 to 90,000 distinct CDR3 sequences; about two thirds of them occurred a single time. The top ten constitute about a quarter of the sample.

The paper as a whole reports these results and caveats: In normal lung, the top 100 clones accounted for a significantly larger cumulative share of the repertoire than in tumor tissue. Only approximately 16 patients were included in the cohort, and the need for larger samples and more detailed clinical data was noted by the authors. Younger patients had significantly higher TCR diversity, and higher tumor TCR diversity was associated with shorter overall and disease-free survival. Peripheral blood was not sequenced, so blood TCRbeta repertoires in these lung cancer patients were not examined. Significantly higher TCR diversity (inverse Simpson) was observed in tumor tissue than in normal lung tissue (approximately 430 vs 150, P = 0.0075, Mann-Whitney U test). Neither the sequencing platform nor unique molecular identifiers are mentioned in the methods.

The CDR3 starts with the cysteine, ends with the phenylalanine, and has 14 residues. Of all the DNA, just the CDR3 is kept, 42 bases in frame from base 1. The germline V gene yields SQVTM for CDR1 and ANQGSEA for CDR2. Specimen: distant non-tumor lung tissue. The sequence was obtained from a woman between 45 and 65 years old with non-small cell lung cancer. Recombination joined TRBV29-1 with TRBJ2-7; 8 nucleotides in the junction match TRBD2. The CDR3 amino acid sequence is: CSVDGISGNYEQYF. The base sequence is TGCAGCGTTGACGGGATTAGCGGGAACTACGAGCAGTATTTC.